The source of this TCR beta chain is a study of radiation and T cells in renal cell carcinoma (TCRdb year 2020). As for the study more broadly: The samples were drawn from a clinical trial, where primary renal cell carcinomas were treated with 15 Gy of stereotactic body radiation therapy and then removed by nephrectomy 4 weeks afterward. In total, some 52 samples underwent TCR beta sequencing: some 25 tumors plus 27 peripheral blood samples. A total of over 4 million unique CDR3 nucleotide sequences, encoding more than 2 million unique CDR3 amino acid sequences, were found across all 50 or so samples. Beyond this particular receptor, the publication reports: In blood, the top tumor clonotypes increased between baseline and 2 weeks post-radiation and then shrank by 4 weeks, which suggests that tumor-resident clones expanded only transiently. No pretreatment tumor biopsies were available, so the baseline intratumoral presence of clonotypes could not be determined. Because the trial had a single-armed design, the trial could not examine how radiation dose or scheduling affected the TCR repertoire. Changes in the blood repertoire were not tracked past 4 weeks after treatment.

The sample's time point label, decoded: blood 2 weeks post-SBRT. In light of the paper, this sample's treatment or condition label describes: 15 Gy SBRT to primary tumor, nephrectomy 4 weeks later. To track tumor-enriched clonotypes, serial peripheral blood was sampled from radiation-treated patients at baseline and at 2 weeks and 4 weeks after SBRT. Renal cell carcinoma with clear cell pathology was present in all patients. Genomic DNA for TCR sequencing was prepared using the QIAamp DNA Blood Mini Kit (Qiagen). Only samples passing all quality control checks were included in the analyses. The immunoSEQ kit was used, according to the manufacturer's recommendations, to generate TCR beta libraries from genomic DNA. To prepare the libraries, a first multiplex PCR with proprietary primers was run, followed by a second PCR that added unique barcodes, and a bead cleanup was done after each round. Each sample batch included a kit-provided positive control reaction and a negative control reaction. The final libraries underwent checking on an Agilent 4200 TapeStation D1000 ScreenTape, volumetric pooling, and quantification by qPCR. Sequencing was performed on an Illumina NextSeq500 with a MidOutput 150-cycle cartridge, and 156 Read1 and 15 Index1 cycles were run with kit custom primers. The pooled library was loaded at approximately 1 pM with a roughly 20% PhiX control spike-in. On the study's bioinformatics: Vendor-processed data were analyzed in R, and a clonotype was defined as all T cells sharing the same CDR3 nucleotide sequence. In the clone abundance analyses, frequencies in each sample were normalized to that sample's 10,000 most abundant clones. Before analysis, public T cell clones were removed, and these numbered fewer than five per sample on average. An abundance difference of at least 32-fold between compartments was the criterion for calling clonotypes tumor-enriched or baseline blood-enriched. A beta-binomial differential abundance model was used to identify clonotypes that were expanded or contracted between blood time points. Tumor-blood repertoire similarity was measured with the Baroni-Urbani and Buser coefficient, and group comparisons used two-tailed Wilcoxon tests in R. The clones in this table, taken by TCRdb from immuneACCESS, are in-frame only. Not every clone is retained; where verified, under half of the shortfall comes from an unresolved V gene, and the cause of the rest is unknown. V, J and clone size derive from that table, while D and trimming were established from the DNA sequence. This sample comprises 150,000 to 160,000 clones, roughly 89% of them detected only once. 10% to 15% of the sample rests with the top ten.

Concerning this clone itself: Its target antigen remains unknown. Base quality data are lacking; no much larger clone is found one base away.

In the germline V gene (reference sequence), CDR1 corresponds to MNHEY and CDR2 to SMNVEV. The CDR3 sequence holds 14 residues, the cysteine and phenylalanine included. Only the CDR3 region is kept as DNA, spanning 42 bases read in frame from base 1. Trimmed from V: 6 bases; trimmed from J: 5 bases; junction bases lacking a gene match: 6. The sequence was obtained from a woman aged 50 to 60 with renal cell carcinoma. The chain is made from TRBV27 and TRBJ1-2, and TRBD1 matches 10 of the central bases. The input for sequencing was blood, taken from a patient whose treatment included radiotherapy and nephrectomy. This receptor has the CDR3 CASSPDRGGYGYTF. The DNA sequence is TGTGCCAGCAGCCCGGACAGGGGGGGGTATGGCTACACCTTC.